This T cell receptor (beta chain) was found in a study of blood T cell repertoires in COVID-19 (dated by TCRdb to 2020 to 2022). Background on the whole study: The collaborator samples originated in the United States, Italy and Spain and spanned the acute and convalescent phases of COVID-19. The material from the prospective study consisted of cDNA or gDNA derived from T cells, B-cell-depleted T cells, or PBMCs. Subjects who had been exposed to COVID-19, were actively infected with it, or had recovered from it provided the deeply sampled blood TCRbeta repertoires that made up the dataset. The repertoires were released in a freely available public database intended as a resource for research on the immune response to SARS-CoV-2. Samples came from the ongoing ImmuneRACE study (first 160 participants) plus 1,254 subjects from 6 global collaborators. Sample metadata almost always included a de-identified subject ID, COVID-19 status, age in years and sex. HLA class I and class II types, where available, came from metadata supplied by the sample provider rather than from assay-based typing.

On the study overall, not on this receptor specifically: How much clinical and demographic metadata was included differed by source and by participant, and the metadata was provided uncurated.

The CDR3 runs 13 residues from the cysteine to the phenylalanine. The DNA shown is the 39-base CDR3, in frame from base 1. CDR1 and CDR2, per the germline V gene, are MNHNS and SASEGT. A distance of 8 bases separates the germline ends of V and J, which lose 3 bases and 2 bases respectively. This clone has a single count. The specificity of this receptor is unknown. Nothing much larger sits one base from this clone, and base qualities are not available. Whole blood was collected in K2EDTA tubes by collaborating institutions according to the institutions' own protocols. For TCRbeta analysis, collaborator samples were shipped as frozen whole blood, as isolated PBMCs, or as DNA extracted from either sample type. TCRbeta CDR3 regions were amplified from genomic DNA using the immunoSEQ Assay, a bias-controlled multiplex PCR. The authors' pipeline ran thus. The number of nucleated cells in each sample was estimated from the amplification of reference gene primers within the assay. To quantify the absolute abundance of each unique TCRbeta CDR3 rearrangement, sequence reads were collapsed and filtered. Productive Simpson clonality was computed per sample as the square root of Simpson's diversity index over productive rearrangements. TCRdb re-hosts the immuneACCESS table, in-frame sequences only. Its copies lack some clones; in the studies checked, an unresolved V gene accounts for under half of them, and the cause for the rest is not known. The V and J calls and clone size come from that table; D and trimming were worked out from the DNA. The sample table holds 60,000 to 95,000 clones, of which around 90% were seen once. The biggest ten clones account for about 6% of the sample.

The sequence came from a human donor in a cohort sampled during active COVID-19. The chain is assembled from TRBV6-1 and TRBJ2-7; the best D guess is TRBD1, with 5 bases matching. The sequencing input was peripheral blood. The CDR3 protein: CASSEGQPYEQYF. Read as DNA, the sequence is TGTGCCAGCAGTGAGGGGCAGCCCTACGAGCAGTACTTC.